Following are 19 T cell receptor beta chains from one sample sequenced in a study of blood T cell repertoires in COVID-19. Profiling relied on immunoSEQ multiplex PCR, and the TCRdb table lists in-frame clones only, not all of them. Here the sample spans under 300,000 clones, about 85% being singletons. The material sequenced was PBMCs or T cells enriched from blood (not recorded which). The receptors here all came from a woman in her 30s with acute COVID-19.

The rearrangement links TRBV6-5 to TRBJ2-7; 9 nucleotides align to TRBD1. V gave up 6 bases and J gave up 4 bases; unmatched junction bases: 10. This CDR3 has 15 amino acids. Germline-derived CDR1 and CDR2 are MNHEY and SVGAGI. CDR3 sequence reads: CASRWGGTGMYEQYF. The CDR3 DNA sequence: TGTGCCAGCAGATGGGGAGGGACAGGGATGTACGAGCAGTACTTC.

The gene calls are TRBV21-1 and TRBJ2-7; the D call of TRBD2 is as the table states it, not checked on the DNA. TRBV21-1 is listed as a pseudogene. This CDR3 has 14 amino acids. The CDR3 DNA is TGTGCCAGCAGCAACGGGCCGGGGAGCTACGAGCAGTACTTC. Amino acids: CASSNGPGSYEQYF.

This rearrangement joins TRBV5-6 to TRBJ2-4; 11 bases line up with TRBD2. J gave up 4 bases and V 4 bases, and 4 bases lay outside the gene matches. Germline V gives CDR1 SGHDT, CDR2 YYEEEE. CDR3 length: 15 amino acids. The DNA of the CDR3 is TGTGCCAGCAGCGTACTAGCGGGGGATAAAAACATTCAGTACTTC. This codes for CASSVLAGDKNIQYF.

The chain uses TRBV10-3 and TRBJ1-2, with D possibly matching TRBD1 (5 bases). The CDR3 extends over 14 amino acids. CDR1 ENHRY and CDR2 SYGVKD come from the germline V gene. Trimming pared 8 bases from V and 3 bases from J, leaving 16 bases between. CDR3 coding DNA: TGTGCCATCGCCACAGGCCGCCTTGACTATGGCTACACCTTC. Translated: CAIATGRLDYGYTF.

The chain is built from TRBV9 and TRBJ1-3; D remains ambiguous. This CDR3 region has 20 residues. CDR1 and CDR2 (germline): SGDLS, YYNGEE. V was shortened by 4 bases and J by 0 bases, with 26 bases between the two germline ends. The CDR3 sequence is CASSPKVRYEATHSGNTIYF. Here the CDR3 DNA reads TGTGCCAGCAGCCCGAAGGTGAGGTACGAGGCTACTCACTCTGGAAACACCATATATTTT.

Notes on this clone: This CDR3 is also generated by other DNA sequences in the sample. V usage is TRBV19 and J usage is TRBJ1-5; 8 nucleotides match TRBD1. CDR3 length equals 13 residues. Germline-derived CDR1 and CDR2 are LNHDA and SQIVND (reference sequence). V lost 4 bases and J lost 4; bases outside the gene matches: 0. CDR3 nucleotide sequence: TGTGCCAGTAGTAGACAGGGGAATCAGCCCCAGCATTTT. Protein: CASSRQGNQPQHF.

V and J are TRBV6-2 or TRBV6-3 and TRBJ2-7, with TRBD2 matching over 7 bases. Germline V gene sequence: CDR1 MNHEY, CDR2 SVGEGT. The CDR3 runs 17 residues. Germline trimming cut 2 bases from V and 2 bases from J; bases unmatched to any gene: 12. The CDR3 reads CASSYGRAPGHTYEQYF. The CDR3 bases are TGTGCCAGCAGTTACGGGAGGGCCCCCGGCCACACCTACGAGCAGTACTTC.

The sample holds one count of this clone. The chain is built from TRBV7-9 and TRBJ1-4, with TRBD1 matching over 10 bases. V lost 6 bases to trimming and J lost 6 bases; unmatched junction nucleotides: 4. Germline V gene lookup returns CDR1 SEHNR and CDR2 FQNEAQ (reference sequence). The CDR3 length is 14 residues. DNA for the CDR3: TGTGCCAGCAGGACCGGGACAGGGGATGAAAAACTGTTTTTT. Translation: CASRTGTGDEKLFF.

This chain uses TRBV11-2 with TRBJ2-1; D might be TRBD1 (5 bases). V was trimmed by 1 base and J by 0 bases, leaving 10 bases between them. Germline CDR1 and CDR2: SGHAT and FQNNGV. The CDR3 runs 16 residues. The CDR3 sequence is CASSLAWGGSYNEQFF. In nucleotides, the CDR3 is TGTGCCAGCAGCTTAGCATGGGGCGGCTCCTACAATGAGCAGTTCTTC.

The chain couples TRBV6-2 or TRBV6-3 to TRBJ1-1; tentative D call: TRBD1 (5 bases). CDR3 length: 16 residues. CDR1 is MNHEY and CDR2 is SVGEGT in the germline V gene. The V end was cut by 5 bases, the J end by 5 bases, with 21 bases between. CDR3 loop: CASSKNFRDKGTEAFF. The CDR3 DNA is TGTGCCAGCAGTAAGAACTTCAGGGATAAGGGAACTGAAGCTTTCTTT.

The genes are TRBV28 and TRBJ2-1; 11 bases map to TRBD2. This CDR3 has 16 residues. The V and J ends lost 5 bases and 7 bases, in that order; junction bases with no gene match: 10. Germline values: CDR1 MDHEN, CDR2 SYDVKM. Here the CDR3 DNA reads TGTGCCAGCAGTCCTCCGACTAGCGGGATAAAGAATGAGCAGTTCTTC. As protein: CASSPPTSGIKNEQFF.

This clone was seen a single time. The chain recombines TRBV2 with TRBJ2-6, with 9 bases matching TRBD1. V trimming: 9 bases; J trimming: 2 bases; junction bases outside the gene matches: 8. CDR1 and CDR2 from the germline V gene are SNHLY and FYNNEI. The CDR3 contains 16 residues. This chain's CDR3 is CASTRDRETGANVLTF. The CDR3 nucleotides are TGTGCCAGTACTAGGGACAGGGAGACTGGGGCCAACGTCCTGACTTTC. The entire variable domain, with the rest obtained from reference TRBV2 and TRBJ2-6, is as follows: EPEVTQTPSHQVTQMGQEVILRCVPISNHLYFYWYRQILGQKVEFLVSFYNNEISEKSEIFDDQFSVERPDGSNFTLKIRSTKLEDSAMYFCASTRDRETGANVLTFGAGSRLTVL.

The chain couples TRBV28 to TRBJ1-2; 7 bases fit TRBD1. Germline CDR1 MDHEN, CDR2 SYDVKM. V dropped 6 bases and J dropped 8; count of bases not matched to a gene: 6. This CDR3 has 12 residues. CDR3 DNA: TGTGCCAGCAGGACAGGGCCGGAAGGCTACACCTTC. Its translation: CASRTGPEGYTF.

V and J are TRBV9 and TRBJ1-1, with 7 nucleotides matching TRBD1. V shed 4 bases, J shed 0 bases, and the junction held 12 bases outside the gene matches. This CDR3 comprises 17 residues. In germline, CDR1 is SGDLS, CDR2 YYNGEE. The CDR3 here is CASSPIRQGFLNTEAFF. The CDR3 DNA sequence: TGTGCCAGCAGCCCGATTCGACAGGGCTTTTTGAACACTGAAGCTTTCTTT.

The chain carries TRBV28 and TRBJ2-3, with 7 bases identical to TRBD1. CDR3 size: 14 residues. Germline V gives CDR1 MDHEN, CDR2 SYDVKM. V dropped 8 bases and J dropped 1; count of bases not matched to a gene: 6. CDR3 DNA: TGTGCCAGCCGTCGACAGGGAGGCACAGATACGCAGTATTTT. Its protein product is CASRRQGGTDTQYF.

Worth noting for this clone: The sample has other DNA sequences that encode this CDR3 too. CDR3 sequence reads: CASRGQSNQPQHF. Here the CDR3 DNA reads TGTGCCAGCAGGGGACAAAGCAATCAGCCCCAGCATTTT. The V and J genes are TRBV2 and TRBJ1-5; TRBD1 is a possible D gene (6 bases). V was pared by 6 bases and J by 1 base, with 7 bases between. The CDR3 sequence is 13 residues long. Per germline, CDR1 SNHLY and CDR2 FYNNEI.

V gene TRBV7-8 combines with J gene TRBJ1-6; D ambiguous. V was cut by 6 bases and J by 7 bases, with 16 bases left in between. The CDR3 has 15 amino acids. Germline V gene sequence: CDR1 SGHVS, CDR2 FQNEAQ. CDR3 bases: TGTGCCAGCAGTAAAATCACCCGGGGAAATTCACCCCTCCACTTT. Amino acids: CASSKITRGNSPLHF.

V is TRBV6-2 or TRBV6-3 and J is TRBJ2-2; D is possibly TRBD1 (6 bases). Germline loops: CDR1 MNHEY, CDR2 SVGEGT. V lost 0 bases and J 6 bases, leaving 23 bases between the germline ends. The CDR3 spans 19 residues. CDR3 DNA: TGTGCCAGCAGTTACTCCACCAACCTAGGGACCAGGACAGCCGGGGAGCTGTTTTTT. Protein: CASSYSTNLGTRTAGELFF.

The rearrangement links TRBV6-5 to TRBJ1-1; D remains unclear. Trimming pared 5 bases from V and 5 bases from J, leaving 9 bases between. The CDR3 contains 12 residues. Per the germline V gene, CDR1 is MNHEY and CDR2 is SVGAGI. In DNA form, the CDR3 reads TGTGCCAGCAGTCTTATGAGTACTGAAGCTTTCTTT. Translation gives CASSLMSTEAFF.